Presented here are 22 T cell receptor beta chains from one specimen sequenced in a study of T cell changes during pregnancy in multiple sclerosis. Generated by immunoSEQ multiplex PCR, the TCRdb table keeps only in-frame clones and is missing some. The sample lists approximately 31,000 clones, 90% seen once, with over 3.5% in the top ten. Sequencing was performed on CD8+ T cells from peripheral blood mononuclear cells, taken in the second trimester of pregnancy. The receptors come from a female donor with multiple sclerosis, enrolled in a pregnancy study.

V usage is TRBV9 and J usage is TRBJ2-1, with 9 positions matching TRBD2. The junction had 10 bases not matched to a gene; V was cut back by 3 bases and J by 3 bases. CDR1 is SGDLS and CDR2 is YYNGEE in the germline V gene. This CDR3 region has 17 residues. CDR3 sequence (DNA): TGTGCCAGCAGCGAGGACCCGGGACTAGCCTTCTACAATGAGCAGTTCTTC. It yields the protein CASSEDPGLAFYNEQFF. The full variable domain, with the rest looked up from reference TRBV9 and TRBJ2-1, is DSGVTQTPKHLITATGQRVTLRCSPRSGDLSVYWYQQSLDQGLQFLIQYYNGEERAKGNILERFSAQQFPDLHSELNLSSLELGDSALYFCASSEDPGLAFYNEQFFGPGTRLTVL.

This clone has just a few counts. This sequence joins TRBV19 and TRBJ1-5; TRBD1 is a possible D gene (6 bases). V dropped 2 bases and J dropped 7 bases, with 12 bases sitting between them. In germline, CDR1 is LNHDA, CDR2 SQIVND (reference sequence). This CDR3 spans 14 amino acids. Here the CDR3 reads CASSIQQGHQPQHF. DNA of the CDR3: TGTGCCAGTAGTATACAACAGGGACACCAGCCCCAGCATTTT. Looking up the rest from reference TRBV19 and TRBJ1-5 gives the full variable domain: DGGITQSPKYLFRKEGQNVTLSCEQNLNHDAMYWYRQDPGQGLRLIYYSQIVNDFQKGDIAEGYSVSREKKESFPLTVTSAQKNPTAFYLCASSIQQGHQPQHFGDGTRLSIL.

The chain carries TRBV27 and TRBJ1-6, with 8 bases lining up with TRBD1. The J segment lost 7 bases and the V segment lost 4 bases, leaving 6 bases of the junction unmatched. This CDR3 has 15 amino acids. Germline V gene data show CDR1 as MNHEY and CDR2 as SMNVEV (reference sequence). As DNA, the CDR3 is TGTGCCAGCAGTTCGAACAGGGGGTGGAATTCACCCCTCCACTTT. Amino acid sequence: CASSSNRGWNSPLHF.

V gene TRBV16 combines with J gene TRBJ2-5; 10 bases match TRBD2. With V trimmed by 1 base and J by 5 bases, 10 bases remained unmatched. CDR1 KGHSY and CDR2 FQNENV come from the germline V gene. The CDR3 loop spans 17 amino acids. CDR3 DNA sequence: TGTGCCAGCAGCCAATGGCAAGCGGGAGGGCCCAGGGAGACCCAGTACTTC. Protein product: CASSQWQAGGPRETQYF.

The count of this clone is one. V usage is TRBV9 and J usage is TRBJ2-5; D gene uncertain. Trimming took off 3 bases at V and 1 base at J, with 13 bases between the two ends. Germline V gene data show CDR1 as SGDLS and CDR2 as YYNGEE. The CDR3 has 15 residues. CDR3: CASSATSEFQETQYF. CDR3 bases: TGTGCCAGCAGCGCCACCAGCGAGTTCCAAGAGACCCAGTACTTC.

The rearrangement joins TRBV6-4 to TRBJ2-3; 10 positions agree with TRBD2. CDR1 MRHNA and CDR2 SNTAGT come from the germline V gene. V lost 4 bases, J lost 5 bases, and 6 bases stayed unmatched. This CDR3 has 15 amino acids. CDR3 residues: CASSATSGPGDTQYF. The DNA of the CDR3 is TGTGCCAGCAGTGCGACTAGCGGGCCCGGAGATACGCAGTATTTT.

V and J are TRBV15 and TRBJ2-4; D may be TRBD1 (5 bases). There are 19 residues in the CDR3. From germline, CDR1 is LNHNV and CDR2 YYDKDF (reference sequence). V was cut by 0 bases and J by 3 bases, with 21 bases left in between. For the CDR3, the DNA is TGTGCCACCAGCAGAGACTGGACAATGAGCTTTTTTGGCAAAAACATTCAGTACTTC. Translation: CATSRDWTMSFFGKNIQYF.

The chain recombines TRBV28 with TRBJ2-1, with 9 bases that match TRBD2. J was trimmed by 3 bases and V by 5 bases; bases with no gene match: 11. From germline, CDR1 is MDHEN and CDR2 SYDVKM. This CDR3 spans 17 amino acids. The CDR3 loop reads CASSTTTRTSDYNEQFF. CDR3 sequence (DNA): TGTGCCAGCAGTACAACGACGCGGACTAGCGACTACAATGAGCAGTTCTTC. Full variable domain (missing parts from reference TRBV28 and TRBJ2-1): DVKVTQSSRYLVKRTGEKVFLECVQDMDHENMFWYRQDPGLGLRLIYFSYDVKMKEKGDIPEGYSVSREKKERFSLILESASTNQTSMYLCASSTTTRTSDYNEQFFGPGTRLTVL.

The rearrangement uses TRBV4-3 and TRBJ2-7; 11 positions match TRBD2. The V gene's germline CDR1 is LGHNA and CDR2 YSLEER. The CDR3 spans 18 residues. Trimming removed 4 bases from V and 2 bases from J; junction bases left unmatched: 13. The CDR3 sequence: CASSPDKQTSGATYEQYF. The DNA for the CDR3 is TGCGCCAGCAGCCCAGACAAGCAGACTAGCGGGGCCACCTACGAGCAGTACTTC.

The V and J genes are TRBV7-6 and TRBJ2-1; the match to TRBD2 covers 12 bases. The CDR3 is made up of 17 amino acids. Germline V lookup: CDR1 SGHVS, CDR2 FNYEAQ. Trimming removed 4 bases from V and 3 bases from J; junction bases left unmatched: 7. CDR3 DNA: TGTGCCAGCAGCTATACTAGCGGGAGGCCCCACTACAATGAGCAGTTCTTC. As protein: CASSYTSGRPHYNEQFF. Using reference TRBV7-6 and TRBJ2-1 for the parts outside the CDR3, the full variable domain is GAGVSQSPRYKVTKRGQDVALRCDPISGHVSLYWYRQALGQGPEFLTYFNYEAQQDKSGLPNDRFSAERPEGSISTLTIQRTEQRDSAMYRCASSYTSGRPHYNEQFFGPGTRLTVL.

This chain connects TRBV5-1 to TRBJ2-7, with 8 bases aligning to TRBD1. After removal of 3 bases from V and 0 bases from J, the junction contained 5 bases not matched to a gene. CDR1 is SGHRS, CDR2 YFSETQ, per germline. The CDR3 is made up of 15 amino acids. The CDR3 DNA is TGCGCCAGCAGCTGGGGACAGGATAGCTCCTACGAGCAGTACTTC. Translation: CASSWGQDSSYEQYF. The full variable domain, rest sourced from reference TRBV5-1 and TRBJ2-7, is KAGVTQTPRYLIKTRGQQVTLSCSPISGHRSVSWYQQTPGQGLQFLFEYFSETQRNKGNFPGRFSGRQFSNSRSEMNVSTLELGDSALYLCASSWGQDSSYEQYFGPGTRLTVT.

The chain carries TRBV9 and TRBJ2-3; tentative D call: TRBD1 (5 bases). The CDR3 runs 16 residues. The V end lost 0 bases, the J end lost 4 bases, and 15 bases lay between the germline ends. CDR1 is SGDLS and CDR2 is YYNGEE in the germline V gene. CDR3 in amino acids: CASSVDRTSFADTQYF. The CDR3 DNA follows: TGTGCCAGCAGCGTAGACAGGACAAGTTTCGCAGATACGCAGTATTTT.

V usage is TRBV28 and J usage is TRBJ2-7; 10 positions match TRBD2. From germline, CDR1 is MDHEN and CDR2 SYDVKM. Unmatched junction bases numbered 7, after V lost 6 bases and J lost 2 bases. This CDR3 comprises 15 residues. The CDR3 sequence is CASRHRTSGPYEQYF. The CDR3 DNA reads TGTGCCAGCAGACACCGGACTAGCGGCCCCTACGAGCAGTACTTC.

CDR3 nucleotide sequence: TGTGCCTGGAGTGTAGCGGGAGGGGATACGCAGTATTTT. This translates into CAWSVAGGDTQYF. V gene TRBV30 combines with J gene TRBJ2-3; 10 bases are a match to TRBD2. J was trimmed by 6 bases and V by 0 bases; bases with no gene match: 0. Germline V gene lookup returns CDR1 GTSNPN and CDR2 SVGIG (reference sequence). This CDR3 is 13 amino acids long.

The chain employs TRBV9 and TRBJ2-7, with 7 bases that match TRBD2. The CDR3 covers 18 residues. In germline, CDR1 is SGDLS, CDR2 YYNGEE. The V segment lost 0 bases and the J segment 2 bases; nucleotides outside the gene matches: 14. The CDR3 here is CASSVAPTAGGGAYEQYF. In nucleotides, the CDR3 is TGTGCCAGCAGCGTAGCCCCAACCGCGGGTGGGGGGGCCTACGAGCAGTACTTC.

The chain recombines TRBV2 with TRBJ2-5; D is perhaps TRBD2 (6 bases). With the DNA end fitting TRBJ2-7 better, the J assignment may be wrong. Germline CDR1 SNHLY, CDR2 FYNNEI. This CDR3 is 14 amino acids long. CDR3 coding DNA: TGTGCCAGCAGTCCCGTGGCGGGAACCCACGAGCAGTACTTC. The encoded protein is CASSPVAGTHEQYF.

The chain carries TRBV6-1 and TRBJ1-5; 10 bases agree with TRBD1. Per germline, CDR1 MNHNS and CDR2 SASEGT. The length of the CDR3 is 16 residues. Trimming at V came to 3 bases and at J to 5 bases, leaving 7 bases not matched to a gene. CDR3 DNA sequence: TGTGCCAGCAGTGAGCGGGGGACAGGGGTACATCAGCCCCAGCATTTT. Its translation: CASSERGTGVHQPQHF.

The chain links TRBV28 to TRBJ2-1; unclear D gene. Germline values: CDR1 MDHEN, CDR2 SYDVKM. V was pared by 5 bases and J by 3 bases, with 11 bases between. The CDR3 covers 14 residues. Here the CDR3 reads CASSKQPGYNEQFF. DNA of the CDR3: TGTGCCAGCAGTAAACAGCCCGGCTACAATGAGCAGTTCTTC.

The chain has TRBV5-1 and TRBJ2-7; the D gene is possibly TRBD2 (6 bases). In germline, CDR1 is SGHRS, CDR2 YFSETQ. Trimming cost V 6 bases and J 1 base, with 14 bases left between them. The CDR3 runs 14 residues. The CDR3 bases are TGCGCCAGCACCCTGCGGGACTCTTCCTACGAGCAGTACTTC. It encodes CASTLRDSSYEQYF.

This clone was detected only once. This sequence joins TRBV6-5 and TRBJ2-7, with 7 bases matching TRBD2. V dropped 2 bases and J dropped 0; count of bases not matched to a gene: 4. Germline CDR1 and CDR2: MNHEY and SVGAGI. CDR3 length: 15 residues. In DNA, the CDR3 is TGTGCCAGCAGTTACGGGGCGGGAGCCTCCTACGAGCAGTACTTC. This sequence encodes CASSYGAGASYEQYF.

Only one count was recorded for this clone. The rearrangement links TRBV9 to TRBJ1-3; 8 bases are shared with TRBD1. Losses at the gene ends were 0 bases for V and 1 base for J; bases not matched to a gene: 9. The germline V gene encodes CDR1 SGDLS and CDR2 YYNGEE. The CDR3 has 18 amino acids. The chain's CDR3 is CASSVDPSTGESGNTIYF. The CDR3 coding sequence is TGTGCCAGCAGCGTAGACCCCTCGACAGGGGAGTCTGGAAACACCATATATTTT.

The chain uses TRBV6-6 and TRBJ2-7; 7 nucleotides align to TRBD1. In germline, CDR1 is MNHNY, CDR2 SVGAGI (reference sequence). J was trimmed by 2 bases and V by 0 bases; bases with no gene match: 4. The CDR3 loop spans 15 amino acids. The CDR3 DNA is TGTGCCAGCAGTTACTCGTCAGGGGGTCCCTACGAGCAGTACTTC. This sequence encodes CASSYSSGGPYEQYF.